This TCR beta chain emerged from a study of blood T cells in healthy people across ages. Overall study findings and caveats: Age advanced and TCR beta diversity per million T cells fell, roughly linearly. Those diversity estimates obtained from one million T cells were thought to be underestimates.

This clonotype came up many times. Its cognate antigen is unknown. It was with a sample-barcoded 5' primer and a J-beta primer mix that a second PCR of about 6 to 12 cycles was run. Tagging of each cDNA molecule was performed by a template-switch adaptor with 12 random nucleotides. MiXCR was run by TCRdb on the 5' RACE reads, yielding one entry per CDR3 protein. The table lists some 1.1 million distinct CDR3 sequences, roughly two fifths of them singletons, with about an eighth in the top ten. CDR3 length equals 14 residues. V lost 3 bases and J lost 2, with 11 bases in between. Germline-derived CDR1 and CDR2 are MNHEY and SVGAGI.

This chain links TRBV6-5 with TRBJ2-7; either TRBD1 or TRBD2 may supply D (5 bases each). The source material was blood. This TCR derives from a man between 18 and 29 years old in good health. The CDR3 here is CASSYGQGAYEQYF. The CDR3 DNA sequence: TGTGCCAGCAGTTATGGGCAGGGAGCCTACGAGCAGTACTTC.